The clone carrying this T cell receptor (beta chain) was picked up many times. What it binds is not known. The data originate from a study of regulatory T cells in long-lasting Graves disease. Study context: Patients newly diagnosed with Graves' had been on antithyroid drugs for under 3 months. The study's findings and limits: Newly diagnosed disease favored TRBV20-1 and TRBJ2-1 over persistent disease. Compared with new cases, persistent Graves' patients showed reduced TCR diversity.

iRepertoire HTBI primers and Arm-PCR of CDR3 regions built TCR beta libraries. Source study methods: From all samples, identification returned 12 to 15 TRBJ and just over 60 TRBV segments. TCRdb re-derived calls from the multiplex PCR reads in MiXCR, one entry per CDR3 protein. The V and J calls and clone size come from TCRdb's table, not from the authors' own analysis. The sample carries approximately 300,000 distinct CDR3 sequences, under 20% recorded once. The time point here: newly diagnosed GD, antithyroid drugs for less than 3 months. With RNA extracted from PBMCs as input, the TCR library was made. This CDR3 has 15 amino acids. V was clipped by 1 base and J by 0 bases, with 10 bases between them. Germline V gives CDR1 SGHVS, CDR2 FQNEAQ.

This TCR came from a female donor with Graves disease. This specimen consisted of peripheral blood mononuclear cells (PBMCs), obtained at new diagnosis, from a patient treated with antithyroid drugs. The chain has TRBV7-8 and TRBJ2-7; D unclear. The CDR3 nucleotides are TGTGCCAGCAGCTTAGTGGGAACGATCTCCTACGAGCAGTACTTC. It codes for CASSLVGTISYEQYF.